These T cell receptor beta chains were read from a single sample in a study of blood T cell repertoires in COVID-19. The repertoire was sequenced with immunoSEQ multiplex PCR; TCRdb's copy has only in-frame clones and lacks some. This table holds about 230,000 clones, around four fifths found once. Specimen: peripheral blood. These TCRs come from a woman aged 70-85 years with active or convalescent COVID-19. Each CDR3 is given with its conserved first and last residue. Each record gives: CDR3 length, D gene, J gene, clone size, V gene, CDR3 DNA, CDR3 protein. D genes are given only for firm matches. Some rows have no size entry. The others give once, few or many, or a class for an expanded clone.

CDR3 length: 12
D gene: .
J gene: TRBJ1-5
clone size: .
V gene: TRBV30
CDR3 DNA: TGTGCCTGGAGTGCGTTCAATCAGCCCCAGCATTTT
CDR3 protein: CAWSAFNQPQHF

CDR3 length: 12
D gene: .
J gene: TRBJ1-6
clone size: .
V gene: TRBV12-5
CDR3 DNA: TGTGCTACGAGGGGAGGGTATTCACCCCTCCACTTT
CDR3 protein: CATRGGYSPLHF

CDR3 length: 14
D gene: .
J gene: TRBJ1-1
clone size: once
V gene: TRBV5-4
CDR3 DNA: TGTGCCAGCAGCTGGGAGGGGACGAACACTGAAGCTTTCTTT
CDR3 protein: CASSWEGTNTEAFF

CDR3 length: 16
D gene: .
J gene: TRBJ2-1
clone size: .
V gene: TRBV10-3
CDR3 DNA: TGTGCCATCAGGGGGGTTAGCGGACCCTCCTACAATGAGCAGTTCTTC
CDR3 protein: CAIRGVSGPSYNEQFF

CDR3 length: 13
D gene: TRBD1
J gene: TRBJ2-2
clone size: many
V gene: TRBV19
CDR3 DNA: TGTGCCAGTAGGTACAGGGGGGCCGGGGAGCTGTTTTTT
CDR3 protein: CASRYRGAGELFF

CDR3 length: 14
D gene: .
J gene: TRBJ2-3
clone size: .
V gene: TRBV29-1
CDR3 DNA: TGCAGCGTTGGAGAGCCATCGGGTACAGATACGCAGTATTTT
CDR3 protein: CSVGEPSGTDTQYF

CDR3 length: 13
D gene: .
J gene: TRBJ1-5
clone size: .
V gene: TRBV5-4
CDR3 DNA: TGTGCCAGCAGCCTCGGGATCGGTCAGCCCCAGCATTTT
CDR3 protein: CASSLGIGQPQHF

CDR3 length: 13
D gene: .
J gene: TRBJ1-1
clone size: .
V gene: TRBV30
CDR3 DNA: TGTGCCTGGAGTACAGGTATGAACACTGAAGCTTTCTTT
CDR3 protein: CAWSTGMNTEAFF

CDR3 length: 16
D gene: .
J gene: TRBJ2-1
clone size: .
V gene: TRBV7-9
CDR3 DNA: TGTGCCAGCGCTCCAAAGGAGGGACTCCCTTACAATGAGCAGTTCTTC
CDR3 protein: CASAPKEGLPYNEQFF

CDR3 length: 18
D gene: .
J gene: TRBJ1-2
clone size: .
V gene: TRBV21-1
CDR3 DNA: TGTGCCAGCAGCAAAGTTGGGGGCAGGGACTACAGGAACTATGGCTACACCTTC
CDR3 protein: CASSKVGGRDYRNYGYTF

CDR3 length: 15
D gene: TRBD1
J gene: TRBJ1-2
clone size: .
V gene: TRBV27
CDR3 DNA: TGTGCCAGCAGTTTTACAGGGGGAGCTAACTATGGCTACACCTTC
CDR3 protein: CASSFTGGANYGYTF

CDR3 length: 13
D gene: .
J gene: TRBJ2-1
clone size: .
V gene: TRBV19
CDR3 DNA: TGTGCCAGTCGACAGGATCTCTACAATGAGCAGTTCTTC
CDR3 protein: CASRQDLYNEQFF

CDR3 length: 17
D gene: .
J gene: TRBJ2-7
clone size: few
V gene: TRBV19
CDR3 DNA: TGTGCCAGTAGCACTTTGCCCGGGAGTAGTTTCGCCTACGAGCAGTACTTC
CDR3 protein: CASSTLPGSSFAYEQYF

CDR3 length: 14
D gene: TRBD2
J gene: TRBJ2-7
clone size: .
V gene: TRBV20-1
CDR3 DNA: TGCAGTGCTAGTTCTAGCGGGATCTCCTACGAGCAGTACTTC
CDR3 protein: CSASSSGISYEQYF

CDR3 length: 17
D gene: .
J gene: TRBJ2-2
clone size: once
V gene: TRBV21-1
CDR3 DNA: TGTGCCACCCTCGGGGAGGTCGGGCAGGCGAACACCGGGGAGCTGTTTTTT
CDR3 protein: CATLGEVGQANTGELFF

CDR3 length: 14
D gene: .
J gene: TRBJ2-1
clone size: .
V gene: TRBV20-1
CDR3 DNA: TGCAGTGCTAGTATTATAGGGGCCTACAATGAGCAGTTCTTC
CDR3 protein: CSASIIGAYNEQFF

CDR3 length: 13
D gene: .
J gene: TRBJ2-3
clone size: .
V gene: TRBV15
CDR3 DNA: TGTGCCACTTCGGACTACCAAACAGATACGCAGTATTTT
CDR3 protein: CATSDYQTDTQYF

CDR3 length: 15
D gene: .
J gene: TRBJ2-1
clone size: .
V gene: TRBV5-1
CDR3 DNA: TGCGCCAGCAGCTTGCTCTATGGACGGGGAAATGAGCAGTTCTTC
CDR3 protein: CASSLLYGRGNEQFF

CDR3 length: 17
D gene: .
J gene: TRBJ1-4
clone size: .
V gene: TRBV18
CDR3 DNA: TGTGCCAGCTCACCACCGACGTCTGGGCGTGCTAATGAAAAACTGTTTTTT
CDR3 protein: CASSPPTSGRANEKLFF

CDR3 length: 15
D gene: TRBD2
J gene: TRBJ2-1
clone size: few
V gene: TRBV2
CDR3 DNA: TGTGCCAGCAGTGAATATAGCGGGAGAAAGGATGAGCAGTTCTTC
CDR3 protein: CASSEYSGRKDEQFF

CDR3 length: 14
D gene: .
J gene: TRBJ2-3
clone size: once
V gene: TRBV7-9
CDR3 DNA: TGTGCCAGCAGCTTAGGGCAATATGGAGATACGCAGTATTTT
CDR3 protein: CASSLGQYGDTQYF

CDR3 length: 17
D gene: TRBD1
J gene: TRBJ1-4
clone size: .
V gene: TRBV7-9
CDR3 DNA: TGTGCCAGCAGCTCCTTTCTCCGGGACAGGGCTTCAGAAAAACTGTTTTTT
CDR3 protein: CASSSFLRDRASEKLFF

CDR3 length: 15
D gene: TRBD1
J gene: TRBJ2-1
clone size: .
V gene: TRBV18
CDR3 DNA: TGTGCCAGCTCACCGGCGGCCAGGGGGCTGGGGGAGCAGTTCTTC
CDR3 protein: CASSPAARGLGEQFF

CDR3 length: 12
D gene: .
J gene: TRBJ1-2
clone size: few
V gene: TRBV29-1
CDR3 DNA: TGCAGCGTTGAAGAACGGTACTATGGCTACACCTTC
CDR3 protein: CSVEERYYGYTF

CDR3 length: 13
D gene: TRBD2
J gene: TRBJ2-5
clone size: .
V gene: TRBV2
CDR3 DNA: TGTGCCAGCCTGGCTAGCGGGGAAGAGACCCAGTACTTC
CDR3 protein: CASLASGEETQYF

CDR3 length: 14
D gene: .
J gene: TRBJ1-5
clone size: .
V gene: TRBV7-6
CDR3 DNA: TGTGCCAGCAGCTCCTCCACAGGGCAGGAGCCCCAGCATTTT
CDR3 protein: CASSSSTGQEPQHF

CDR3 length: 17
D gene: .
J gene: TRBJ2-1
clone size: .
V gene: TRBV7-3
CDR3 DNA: TGTGCCAGCAGCTTAACGCTTCCCGGGGGGCCCCACAATGAGCAGTTCTTC
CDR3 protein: CASSLTLPGGPHNEQFF

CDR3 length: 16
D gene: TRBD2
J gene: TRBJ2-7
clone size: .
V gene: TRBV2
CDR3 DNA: TGTGCCAGCAGTGAATACGGTAGCGGGAGGGCCTACGAGCAGTACTTC
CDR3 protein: CASSEYGSGRAYEQYF

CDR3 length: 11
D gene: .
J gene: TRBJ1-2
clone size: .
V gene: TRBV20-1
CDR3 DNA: TGCAGTGCCGGGACTGCTGCTGGCTACACCTTC
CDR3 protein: CSAGTAAGYTF

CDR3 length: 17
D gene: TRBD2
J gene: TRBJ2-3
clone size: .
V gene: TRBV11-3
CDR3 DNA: TGTGCCAGCAGCTTAGGGGCTCGAGCGGGAGGAACAGATACGCAGTATTTT
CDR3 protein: CASSLGARAGGTDTQYF

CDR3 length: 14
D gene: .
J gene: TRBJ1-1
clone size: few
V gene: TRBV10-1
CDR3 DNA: TGCGCCAGCAGTGAGGGGGCAGTGGATGCTGAAGCTTTCTTT
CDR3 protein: CASSEGAVDAEAFF

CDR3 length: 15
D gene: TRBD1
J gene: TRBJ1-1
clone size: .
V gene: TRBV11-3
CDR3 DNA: TGTGCCAGCAGCCCGGGACAGGGTTTTAACACTGAAGCTTTCTTT
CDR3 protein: CASSPGQGFNTEAFF

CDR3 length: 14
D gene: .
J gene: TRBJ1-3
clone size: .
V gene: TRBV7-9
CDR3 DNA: TGTGCCAGCAGCCGCGGGACTCGGGGAAACACCATATATTTT
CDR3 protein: CASSRGTRGNTIYF

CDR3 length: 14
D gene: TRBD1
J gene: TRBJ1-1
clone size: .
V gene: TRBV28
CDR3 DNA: TGTGCCAGCAGTACGGGACAGGGGAACACTGAAGCTTTCTTT
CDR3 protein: CASSTGQGNTEAFF

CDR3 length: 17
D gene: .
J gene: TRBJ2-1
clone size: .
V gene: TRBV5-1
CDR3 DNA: TGCGCCAGCAGCTGGGACGGGACAAAGAGCTCCTACAATGAGCAGTTCTTC
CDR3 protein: CASSWDGTKSSYNEQFF

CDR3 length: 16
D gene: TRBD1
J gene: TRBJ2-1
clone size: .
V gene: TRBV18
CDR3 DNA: TGTGCCAGCTCACCACCGACAGGGGGCTCCTACAATGAGCAGTTCTTC
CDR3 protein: CASSPPTGGSYNEQFF

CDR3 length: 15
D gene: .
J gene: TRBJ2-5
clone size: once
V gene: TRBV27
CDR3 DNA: TGTGCCAGCAGTTTATCGCCGGGACTGCAAGAGACCCAGTACTTC
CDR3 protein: CASSLSPGLQETQYF

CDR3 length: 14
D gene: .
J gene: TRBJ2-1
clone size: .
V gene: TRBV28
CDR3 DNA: TGTGCCAGCAGTTTTATGGAGGCCTACAATGAGCAGTTCTTC
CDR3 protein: CASSFMEAYNEQFF

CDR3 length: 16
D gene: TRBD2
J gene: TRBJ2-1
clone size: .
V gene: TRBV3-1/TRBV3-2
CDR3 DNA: TGTGCCAGCAGCCAAGGTGGACTAGCGGGAGGATCTGAGCAGTTCTTC
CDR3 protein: CASSQGGLAGGSEQFF

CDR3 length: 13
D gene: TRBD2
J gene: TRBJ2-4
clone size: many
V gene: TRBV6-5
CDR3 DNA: TGTGCCAGCAGTACTAGCGGGGCCAACATTCAGTACTTC
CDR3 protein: CASSTSGANIQYF

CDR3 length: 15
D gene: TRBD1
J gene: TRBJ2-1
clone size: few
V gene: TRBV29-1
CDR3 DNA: TGCAGCGTTGAAGTGCAGGACAGGGGTTTTACGGAGCAGTTCTTC
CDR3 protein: CSVEVQDRGFTEQFF

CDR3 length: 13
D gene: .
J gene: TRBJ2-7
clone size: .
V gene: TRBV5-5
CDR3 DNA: TGTGCCAGCAGCCTTCTACTAGGAGGGGAGCAGTACTTC
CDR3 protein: CASSLLLGGEQYF

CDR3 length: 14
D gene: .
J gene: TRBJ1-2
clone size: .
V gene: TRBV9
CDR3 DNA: TGTGCCAGCAGCGTAGGGCAGGGGAACTATGGCTACACCTTC
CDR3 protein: CASSVGQGNYGYTF

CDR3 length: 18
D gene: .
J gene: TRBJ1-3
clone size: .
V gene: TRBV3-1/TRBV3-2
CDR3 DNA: TGTGCCAGCAGCCCCTCAGCGGGGGGGCCTCACTCTGGAAACACCATATATTTT
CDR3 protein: CASSPSAGGPHSGNTIYF

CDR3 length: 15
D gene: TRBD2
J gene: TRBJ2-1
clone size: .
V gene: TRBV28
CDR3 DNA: TGTGCCAGCAGTTTATTGGGACTAGATTACAATGAGCAGTTCTTC
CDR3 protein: CASSLLGLDYNEQFF

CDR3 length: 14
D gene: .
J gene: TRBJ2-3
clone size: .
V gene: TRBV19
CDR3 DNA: TGTGCCACCGCCATGACTAGTAGCACAGATACGCAGTATTTT
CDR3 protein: CATAMTSSTDTQYF

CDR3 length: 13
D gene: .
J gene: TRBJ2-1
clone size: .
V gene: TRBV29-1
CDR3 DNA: TGCAGCGTTGAAGATGGTCGAGCCCCTGAGCAGTTCTTC
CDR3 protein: CSVEDGRAPEQFF

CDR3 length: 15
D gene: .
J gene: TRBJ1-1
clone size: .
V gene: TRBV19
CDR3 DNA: TGTGCCAGTAGTACCCCTAGGGCCCGGAGGGCTGAAGCTTTCTTT
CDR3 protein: CASSTPRARRAEAFF

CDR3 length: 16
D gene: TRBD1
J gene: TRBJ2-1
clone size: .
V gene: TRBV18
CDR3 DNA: TGTGCCAGCTCACCCGCGGGACAGGGGGCAGGAGGTGAGCAGTTCTTC
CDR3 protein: CASSPAGQGAGGEQFF

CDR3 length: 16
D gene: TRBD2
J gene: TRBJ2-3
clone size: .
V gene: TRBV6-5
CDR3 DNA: TGTGCCAGCAGTTACTCTCGGGGACTAGCGGTAGATACGCAGTATTTT
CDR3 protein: CASSYSRGLAVDTQYF

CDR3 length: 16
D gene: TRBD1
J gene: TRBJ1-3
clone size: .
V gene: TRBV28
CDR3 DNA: TGTGCCAGCAGTTTATACCCCGGGACAGGGGGACTCACCATATATTTT
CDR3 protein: CASSLYPGTGGLTIYF

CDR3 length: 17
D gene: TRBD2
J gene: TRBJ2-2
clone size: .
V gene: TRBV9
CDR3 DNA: TGTGCCAGCAGCATCTCGACTAGCGGGGGCCACCCGGGGGAGCTGTTTTTT
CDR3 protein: CASSISTSGGHPGELFF

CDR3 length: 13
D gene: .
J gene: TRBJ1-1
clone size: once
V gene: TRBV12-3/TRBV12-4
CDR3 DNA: TGTGCCAGCAGCCCGAGGGGGGGCGGTGAAGCTTTCTTT
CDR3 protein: CASSPRGGGEAFF

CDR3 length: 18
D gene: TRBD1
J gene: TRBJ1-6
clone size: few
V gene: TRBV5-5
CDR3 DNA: TGTGCCAGCAGCGCAAGGCCGGGACAGGGGGCCCATAATTCACCCCTCCACTTT
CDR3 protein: CASSARPGQGAHNSPLHF

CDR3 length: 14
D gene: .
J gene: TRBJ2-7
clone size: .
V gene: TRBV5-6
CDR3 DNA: TGTGCCAGCAGCTACGACAGTGAATCCTACGAGCAGTACTTC
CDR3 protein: CASSYDSESYEQYF